Given below is one TCR beta chain in context. V shed 6 bases and J shed 9 bases, with 15 bases lying between them. CDR3 length: 11 amino acids. The germline CDR1 and CDR2 sequences are DFQATT and SNEGSKA (reference sequence). The sample is drawn from a study of glioma-infiltrating T cells. For the study at large: WHO grade II oligodendrogliomas or astrocytomas, plus non-recurrent WHO grade IV glioblastomas, were sampled.

TCR alpha and beta CDR3 regions were amplified from RNA using iRepertoire nested multiplex PCR. TCRdb ran MiXCR on the multiplex PCR reads and lists one entry per CDR3 protein. The sample carries 300,000 to 400,000 distinct CDR3 sequences, roughly two fifths recorded once. This TCR came from a human donor with low-grade glioma or glioblastoma, undergoing nonglioma brain surgery, or in good health (not recorded which). V is TRBV20-1 and J is TRBJ2-7; TRBD2 might be the D (5 bases). Sequencing was done on a sample of glioma tissue, nonneoplastic brain tissue, or PBMCs (not recorded which). This chain's CDR3 is CSARRHVGQYF. The CDR3 nucleotides read TGCAGTGCCAGGAGGCACGTTGGGCAGTACTTC.